These 12 T cell receptor beta chains share one sample of origin, sequenced in a study of cytomegalovirus exposure and HLA in healthy donors. Primers: 60 Vbeta forward and 13 Jbeta reverse. Libraries were prepared by immunoSEQ multiplex PCR; TCRdb keeps only in-frame clonotypes and omits some of them. The data show some 110,000 clones, about four fifths seen once. Source material: PBMCs. The receptor source for this set is a man in his thirties or forties in good health and CMV-seropositive.

This clone has just one count. The rearrangement links TRBV11-3 to TRBJ1-1; D ambiguous. The V end lost 1 base, the J end lost 0 bases, and 9 bases lay between the germline ends. The CDR3 has 15 amino acids. Germline assignment: CDR1 SGHNT and CDR2 YENEEA. The CDR3 sequence: CASSLGTVMNTEAFF. DNA of the CDR3: TGTGCCAGCAGCTTAGGAACGGTCATGAACACTGAAGCTTTCTTT.

The CDR3 is CASSLTGGFGTDTQYF. DNA for the CDR3: TGTGCCAGCAGCTTAACGGGCGGGTTCGGCACAGATACGCAGTATTTT. The chain combines TRBV7-3 with TRBJ2-3; the D gene is possibly TRBD2 (5 bases). Germline V gene sequence: CDR1 SGHTA, CDR2 FQGTGA. V was pared by 0 bases and J by 1 base, with 11 bases between. The CDR3 is 16 residues long.

This clone showed up just a few times. V is TRBV13 and J is TRBJ2-1, with 9 bases fitting TRBD2. This CDR3 is built from 14 residues. Germline lookup yields CDR1 PRHDT and CDR2 FYEKMQ (reference sequence). The J segment lost 14 bases and the V segment lost 4 bases, leaving 12 bases of the junction unmatched. The DNA of the CDR3 is TGTGCCAGCAGCTATTACTCTAGCGGGATTTCAAAGTTCTTC. This sequence encodes CASSYYSSGISKFF.

The CDR3 sequence is CASSQSLSGITDTQYF. The CDR3, as DNA: TGTGCCAGCAGCCAGTCACTTAGCGGGATCACAGATACGCAGTATTTT. The chain links TRBV4-2 to TRBJ2-3; TRBD2 matches at 8 bases. CDR1 and CDR2 from the germline V gene are LGHNA and YNFKEQ. J was trimmed by 2 bases and V by 3 bases; bases with no gene match: 7. The CDR3 runs to 16 residues.

This clone was found a few times. The chain uses TRBV5-5 and TRBJ1-2; TRBD1 agrees at 10 bases. The CDR3 length is 16 residues. The V segment lost 2 bases and the J segment 8 bases; nucleotides outside the gene matches: 12. The germline CDR1 and CDR2 sequences are SGHKS and YYEKEE (reference sequence). As DNA, the CDR3 is TGTGCCAGCAGCTTAGTGACAGGGGGCCTTTCGGGAGGCTACACCTTC. Translation: CASSLVTGGLSGGYTF.

The chain employs TRBV27 and TRBJ1-2, with TRBD1 matching 8 bases. The trim removed 8 bases at V and 6 bases at J, leaving 8 bases unmatched. Per the germline V gene, CDR1 is MNHEY and CDR2 is SMNVEV (reference sequence). The CDR3 consists of 13 residues. For the CDR3, the DNA is TGTGCCAGCTCAATCAGGGGGCTCGATGGCTACACCTTC. It is translated as CASSIRGLDGYTF.

Only one count was recorded for this clone. V and J are TRBV7-8 and TRBJ1-2; tentative D call: TRBD1 (6 bases). Germline CDR1 reads SGHVS; CDR2 reads FQNEAQ. Trimming stripped 3 bases from V and 4 bases from J, with 12 bases between. The CDR3 runs 14 residues. The CDR3 region has the DNA TGTGCCAGCAGCTTCCCGAACAGGGCCTATGGCTACACCTTC. Residues: CASSFPNRAYGYTF.

As to this clone: A junction boundary mismatches the germline segment, possibly from a read error. The chain links TRBV7-9 to TRBJ1-4; 7 positions agree with TRBD1. The germline V gene has CDR1 SEHNR and CDR2 FQNEAQ (reference sequence). CDR3 size: 16 residues. The CDR3: CSSSFRDSPKREKLFF. Here the CDR3 DNA reads TGTTCCAGCAGCTTTAGGGACAGCCCGAAGCGGGAAAAACTGTTTTTT.

The rearrangement uses TRBV4-2 and TRBJ1-1, with D possibly matching TRBD1 (5 bases). Per germline, CDR1 LGHNA and CDR2 YNFKEQ. Trimming cost V 0 bases and J 7 bases, with 9 bases left between them. CDR3 length: 13 residues. The CDR3 sequence: CASSQEGRGEAFF. The CDR3 DNA reads TGTGCCAGCAGCCAAGAGGGGAGGGGTGAAGCTTTCTTT.

This clone was detected only once. V gene TRBV5-1 combines with J gene TRBJ2-1; 7 bases fit TRBD1. With 0 bases clipped from V and 3 bases from J, the junction kept 9 bases outside the gene matches. This CDR3 is 17 amino acids long. Germline V gives CDR1 SGHRS, CDR2 YFSETQ. The CDR3: CASSLAVGTEDYNEQFF. The CDR3 coding sequence is TGCGCCAGCAGCTTGGCCGTCGGGACAGAGGACTACAATGAGCAGTTCTTC. Based on the CDR3 plus reference TRBV5-1 and TRBJ2-1, the full variable domain is KAGVTQTPRYLIKTRGQQVTLSCSPISGHRSVSWYQQTPGQGLQFLFEYFSETQRNKGNFPGRFSGRQFSNSRSEMNVSTLELGDSALYLCASSLAVGTEDYNEQFFGPGTRLTVL.

V usage is TRBV7-6 and J usage is TRBJ1-6; the match to TRBD1 covers 7 bases. V trimming: 5 bases; J trimming: 7 bases; junction bases outside the gene matches: 8. The CDR3 has 15 amino acids. CDR1 is SGHVS, CDR2 FNYEAQ, per germline. The CDR3 DNA follows: TGTGCCAGCAGCAGAGTACCGGGACAGAATTCACCCCTCCACTTT. It encodes CASSRVPGQNSPLHF. The full variable domain, rest sourced from reference TRBV7-6 and TRBJ1-6, is GAGVSQSPRYKVTKRGQDVALRCDPISGHVSLYWYRQALGQGPEFLTYFNYEAQQDKSGLPNDRFSAERPEGSISTLTIQRTEQRDSAMYRCASSRVPGQNSPLHFGNGTRLTVT.

A single count supports this clone. V usage is TRBV4-3 and J usage is TRBJ1-4; TRBD1 matches 8 bases. V lost 4 bases, J lost 4 bases, and 5 bases stayed unmatched. Germline V gene sequence: CDR1 LGHNA, CDR2 YSLEER. The CDR3 has 15 amino acids. The CDR3 nucleotides are TGCGCCAGCAGCCCGACAGGGGTACTTAATGAAAAACTGTTTTTT. Translating gives CASSPTGVLNEKLFF.